What follows are 4 T cell receptor beta chains derived from one specimen sequenced in a study of a mutant IDH1 vaccine in newly diagnosed glioma. Method: immunoSEQ multiplex PCR; TCRdb's copy keeps in-frame clones and lacks some. The sample includes around 34,000 clones, more than 80% seen only once; the top ten take 5.1%. No cognate antigen is known for these TCRs. The time point: week 23, last vaccination. Every single dose of the vaccine, 300 ug of mutant IDH1 20-mer peptide, came with topical imiquimod. Specimen: PBMCs, collected from a glioma patient whose treatment included an IDH1 peptide vaccine. The source of these receptors is a man between 35 and 55 years old with glioma.

The rearrangement links TRBV7-3 to TRBJ2-1, with D possibly being TRBD2 (5 bases). The CDR3 contains 17 residues. Trimming took off 1 base at V and 7 bases at J, with 20 bases between the two ends. Germline CDR1 SGHTA, CDR2 FQGTGA. Written as DNA, the CDR3 is TGTGCCAGCAGCTTAATTTCGAGCGGAACAAATTTAAATGAGCAGTTCTTC. It yields the protein CASSLISSGTNLNEQFF.

The chain links TRBV10-3 to TRBJ1-1; 8 nucleotides line up with TRBD1. J gave up 10 bases and V 5 bases, and 3 bases lay outside the gene matches. The CDR3 loop spans 11 amino acids. Germline assignment: CDR1 ENHRY and CDR2 SYGVKD. CDR3 region: CAISTGGRAFF. The DNA of the CDR3 is TGTGCCATCAGTACAGGGGGAAGAGCTTTCTTT.

This chain connects TRBV13 to TRBJ1-6; D gene uncertain. This CDR3 has 14 amino acids. Trimming stripped 0 bases from V and 7 bases from J, with 7 bases between. Germline V gives CDR1 PRHDT, CDR2 FYEKMQ (reference sequence). The CDR3 region is CASSLGGGNSPLHF. The CDR3 DNA reads TGTGCCAGCAGCTTAGGGGGTGGGAATTCACCCCTCCACTTT.

About this clone: Other DNA variants within this sample encode the same CDR3. The V call is TRBV19, the J call TRBJ1-1; possibly TRBD1 for D (5 bases). This CDR3 spans 14 amino acids. The ends were cut back, 1 base at V and 2 bases at J, with 8 bases in the middle. CDR1 LNHDA and CDR2 SQIVND come from the germline V gene (reference sequence). The CDR3 DNA reads as TGTGCCAGTAGTATAGGTGGGGGTAACACTGAAGCTTTCTTT. It is translated as CASSIGGGNTEAFF. The full variable domain, its missing parts supplied by reference TRBV19 and TRBJ1-1, is DGGITQSPKYLFRKEGQNVTLSCEQNLNHDAMYWYRQDPGQGLRLIYYSQIVNDFQKGDIAEGYSVSREKKESFPLTVTSAQKNPTAFYLCASSIGGGNTEAFFGQGTRLTVV.